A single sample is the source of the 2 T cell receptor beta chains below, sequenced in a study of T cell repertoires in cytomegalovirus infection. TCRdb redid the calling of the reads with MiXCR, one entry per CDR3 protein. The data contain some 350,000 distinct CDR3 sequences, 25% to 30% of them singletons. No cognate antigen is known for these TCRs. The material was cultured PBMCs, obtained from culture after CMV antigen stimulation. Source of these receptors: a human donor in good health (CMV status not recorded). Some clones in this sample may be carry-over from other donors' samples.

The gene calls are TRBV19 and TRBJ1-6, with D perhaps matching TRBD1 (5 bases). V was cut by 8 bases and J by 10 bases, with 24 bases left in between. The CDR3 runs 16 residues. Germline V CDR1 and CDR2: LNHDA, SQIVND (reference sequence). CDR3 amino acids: CASGRYGTSVGSPLHF. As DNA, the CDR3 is TGTGCCAGTGGAAGATATGGGACTTCCGTTGGCTCACCCCTCCACTTT.

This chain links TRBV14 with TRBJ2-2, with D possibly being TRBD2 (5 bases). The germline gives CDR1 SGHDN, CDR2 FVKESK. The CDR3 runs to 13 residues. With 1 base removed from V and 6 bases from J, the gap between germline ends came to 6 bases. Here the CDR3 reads CASSQVLAGELFF. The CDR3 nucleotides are TGTGCCAGCAGCCAAGTACTAGCCGGGGAGCTGTTTTTT.